A selection of T cell receptor beta chains follows, all from one sample in a study of T cell changes during pregnancy in multiple sclerosis. Libraries were prepared by immunoSEQ multiplex PCR; TCRdb keeps only in-frame clonotypes and omits some of them. The sample holds 70,000 to 75,000 clones, 75% to 90% seen once. Source: peripheral blood, taken before pregnancy. Source of these receptors: a female donor with multiple sclerosis, enrolled in a pregnancy study. Both conserved end residues are part of each CDR3. The order of the fields is D gene, J gene, clone size, V gene, CDR3 protein, CDR3 DNA. D genes are given only for firm matches. Clone size is shown for a subset of rows, as once, few, many or a class of expanded clone.

TRBD2 TRBJ2-1 . TRBV6-6 CASSYPWREGYNEQFF TGTGCCAGCAGTTACCCTTGGCGGGAGGGATACAATGAGCAGTTCTTC
. TRBJ1-2 once TRBV5-1 CASSLTGEGYGYTF TGCGCCAGCAGCTTGACCGGGGAGGGGTATGGCTACACCTTC
TRBD1 TRBJ2-7 . TRBV19 CASSDSPGTGRDEQYF TGTGCCAGTAGCGATTCCCCCGGGACAGGAAGAGACGAGCAGTACTTC
. TRBJ2-2 few TRBV5-1 CASSSGTGGWNTGELFF TGCGCCAGCAGCAGCGGGACAGGAGGGTGGAACACCGGGGAGCTGTTTTTT
. TRBJ2-7 . TRBV5-1 CASSLNPGLYEQYF TGCGCCAGCAGCTTGAATCCAGGTCTCTACGAGCAGTACTTC
TRBD2 TRBJ2-3 once TRBV10-3 CAISGTSGKTDTQYF TGTGCCATCAGTGGGACTAGCGGGAAGACAGATACGCAGTATTTT
TRBD2 TRBJ2-2 . TRBV5-1 CASSTGTKNTGELFF TGCGCCAGCAGCACCGGGACTAAAAACACCGGGGAGCTGTTTTTT
TRBD2 TRBJ2-7 . TRBV6-5 CASRSSGASYEQYF TGTGCCAGCAGATCTAGCGGGGCATCCTACGAGCAGTACTTC
TRBD2 TRBJ2-3 . TRBV7-2 CASRTSGTPLDTQYF TGTGCCAGCAGGACTAGCGGGACCCCTTTAGATACGCAGTATTTT
TRBD2 TRBJ2-2 once TRBV25-1 CASSAAGGPTGELFF TGTGCCAGCAGTGCCGCGGGAGGGCCGACCGGGGAGCTGTTTTTT
TRBD1 TRBJ1-2 . TRBV18 CASSPSGTGGGYTF TGTGCCAGCTCACCATCCGGTACAGGGGGCGGCTACACCTTC
TRBD1 TRBJ2-7 . TRBV29-1 CSVRGDSSYEQYF TGCAGCGTAAGAGGGGACAGCTCCTACGAGCAGTACTTC
TRBD1 TRBJ2-7 . TRBV27 CASSATDRRPYEQYF TGTGCCAGCAGTGCTACGGACAGGCGTCCCTACGAGCAGTACTTC
. TRBJ2-1 . TRBV7-8 CASSSHDGAGYNEQFF TGTGCCAGCAGCTCCCATGACGGCGCCGGGTACAATGAGCAGTTCTTC
. TRBJ1-2 . TRBV29-1 CSVGPRDIIPYGYTF TGCAGCGTTGGTCCTCGGGACATTATCCCCTATGGCTACACCTTC
TRBD1 TRBJ2-1 . TRBV2 CASSVGTGVGNEQFF TGTGCCAGCAGTGTCGGGACAGGGGTGGGGAATGAGCAGTTCTTC
TRBD1 TRBJ2-2 few TRBV6-1 CASSDRGLNAGELFF TGTGCCAGCAGTGACAGGGGGCTAAATGCCGGGGAGCTGTTTTTT
TRBD1 TRBJ1-2 . TRBV5-1 CASSHNQGAYGYTF TGCGCCAGCAGCCATAACCAGGGGGCCTATGGCTACACCTTC
. TRBJ1-2 . TRBV5-1 CASSSDTVKYTF TGCGCCAGCAGCTCCGACACCGTAAAGTACACCTTC
. TRBJ2-7 . TRBV18 CASSPLGGFEQYF TGTGCCAGCTCACCACTAGGAGGGTTCGAGCAGTACTTC
. TRBJ2-7 . TRBV9 CASSVSSGGGYEQYF TGTGCCAGCAGCGTATCCTCAGGAGGCGGCTACGAGCAGTACTTC
. TRBJ1-3 . TRBV10-3 CAISVEGEGNTIYF TGTGCCATCAGTGTAGAAGGGGAAGGAAACACCATATATTTT
. TRBJ1-1 . TRBV2 CASSEAGVTEAFF TGTGCCAGCAGTGAAGCAGGAGTTACTGAAGCTTTCTTT
TRBD1 TRBJ2-5 . TRBV7-9 CASSGPWTGQETQYF TGTGCCAGCAGCGGCCCCTGGACAGGCCAAGAGACCCAGTACTTC
TRBD1 TRBJ1-1 . TRBV30 CAWRGTGVRNTEAFF TGTGCCTGGAGGGGGACAGGGGTTCGGAACACTGAAGCTTTCTTT
. TRBJ2-7 . TRBV27 CASSLGTSVTYEQYF TGTGCCAGCAGTTTAGGGACTTCTGTTACCTACGAGCAGTACTTC
. TRBJ1-1 . TRBV7-3 CASSFSFIQEVAFF TGTGCCAGCAGCTTTTCTTTCATTCAGGAGGTAGCTTTCTTT
. TRBJ1-3 . TRBV6-1 CASTPWASGNTIYF TGTGCCAGCACCCCTTGGGCGTCCGGAAACACCATATATTTT
TRBD1 TRBJ2-7 . TRBV19 CASSIGTGVYEQYF TGTGCCAGTAGTATCGGGACAGGGGTGTACGAGCAGTACTTC
TRBD2 TRBJ2-7 . TRBV9 CASSVELAGVFEQYF TGTGCCAGCAGCGTAGAACTAGCGGGAGTATTCGAGCAGTACTTC
TRBD2 TRBJ2-1 . TRBV19 CASSLGTSGRTDEQFF TGTGCCAGTAGTCTCGGGACTAGCGGAAGAACGGATGAGCAGTTCTTC
TRBD2 TRBJ2-1 . TRBV7-2 CASSLPLAANNEQFF TGTGCCAGCAGCTTACCACTAGCGGCCAACAATGAGCAGTTCTTC
. TRBJ1-4 . TRBV6-5 CASSYHRSGEKLFF TGTGCCAGCAGCTACCATAGAAGCGGTGAAAAACTGTTTTTT
. TRBJ2-5 . TRBV29-1 CSVGVGKETQYF TGCAGCGTTGGGGTCGGGAAAGAGACCCAGTACTTC
. TRBJ2-1 . TRBV5-6 CASSIGWGRGNEQFF TGTGCCAGCAGCATTGGGTGGGGCAGGGGCAATGAGCAGTTCTTC
. TRBJ2-7 . TRBV19 CASSSRGGDEQYF TGTGCCAGTAGTAGCCGAGGGGGGGACGAGCAGTACTTC
TRBD2 TRBJ2-3 . TRBV10-3 CAISDPSGTTDTQYF TGTGCCATCAGTGACCCTAGCGGGACCACAGATACGCAGTATTTT
. TRBJ1-2 . TRBV27 CASSQSSWGGYTF TGTGCCAGCAGTCAATCATCTTGGGGCGGCTACACCTTC
TRBD1 TRBJ2-7 once TRBV11-2 CASSSQGAYEQYF TGTGCCAGCAGCTCCCAGGGGGCCTACGAGCAGTACTTC
TRBD1 TRBJ2-7 . TRBV6-5 CASSYGTGGEQYF TGTGCCAGCAGTTACGGGACAGGAGGCGAGCAGTACTTC
. TRBJ2-5 . TRBV30 CALIQGTETQYF TGTGCCTTGATACAGGGTACGGAGACCCAGTACTTC
TRBD1 TRBJ1-5 . TRBV5-8 CASSSGTGVNQPQHF TGTGCCAGCAGCTCCGGGACAGGGGTCAATCAGCCCCAGCATTTT
. TRBJ1-5 once TRBV18 CASSLGSGNQPQHF TGTGCCAGCTCATTGGGGAGTGGCAATCAGCCCCAGCATTTT
TRBD2 TRBJ2-7 . TRBV6-1 CASSEGASGTLSYEQYF TGTGCCAGCAGTGAAGGGGCTAGCGGGACTCTCTCCTACGAGCAGTACTTC
TRBD1 TRBJ1-2 once TRBV5-5 CASSRPEYGQAYGYTF TGTGCCAGCAGCCGACCGGAATATGGACAGGCCTATGGCTACACCTTC